There are a few counts of the clone carrying this T cell receptor beta chain. It was with 60 Vbeta and 13 Jbeta primers that the PCR ran. Data came from immunoSEQ multiplex PCR; TCRdb stores just in-frame clones and leaves some out. The data hold 85,000 to 100,000 clones, with 60% to 70% observed a single time. These data belong to a study of cytomegalovirus exposure and HLA in healthy donors. CDR3 length: 10 residues. Deletions cut 7 bases from V and 8 bases from J, with 9 bases between. Germline V CDR1 and CDR2: SQVTM, ANQGSEA. The chain employs TRBV29-1 and TRBJ2-1; D is ambiguous. The clonotype comes from a woman in her thirties in good health and CMV-seronegative. What was sequenced was PBMCs. CDR3 DNA sequence: TGCAGCGGGTTAGTGTATGAGCAGTTCTTC. It codes for CSGLVYEQFF.